The rows below give T cell receptor beta chains drawn from one sample of a study of naive and memory T cell subsets. In TCRdb, the 5' RACE reads were re-called with MiXCR into one record per CDR3 protein. The data show about 59,000 distinct CDR3 sequences, more than 6% seen once. Receptors originate from a female donor in good health. CDR3s include the opening cysteine and the closing phenylalanine or tryptophan. A D gene is named only where the DNA matches it firmly. A clone size is listed for some rows: how often the clone was seen (once, few, many), or a class if it is expanded.

size	D	V	J	DNA	CDR3
many	-	TRBV15	TRBJ1-1	TGTGCCACCAGCAGAGATTACACACACGCTGAAGCTTTCTTT	CATSRDYTHAEAFF
few	-	TRBV6-6	TRBJ1-5	TGTGCCAGCAGTTACTTTCCAGTAGATCAGCCCCAGCATTTT	CASSYFPVDQPQHF
-	-	TRBV29-1	TRBJ2-7	TGCAGCGCCCGGGCCCCTTCGGACGAGCAGTACTTC	CSARAPSDEQYF
few	TRBD1	TRBV27	TRBJ1-1	TGTGCCAGCAGTTTAACGGTCCAGGGGGCGTATTTTGAAGCTTTCTTT	CASSLTVQGAYFEAFF
-	TRBD2	TRBV6-5	TRBJ2-1	TGTGCCAGCATCCCGCTGGGACTAGCGGGAGATAACTACAATGAGCAGTTCTTC	CASIPLGLAGDNYNEQFF
many	TRBD2	TRBV6-1	TRBJ2-1	TGTGCCAGCAGACACCTAGCGGTTCTCCCTGGGAATGAGCAGTTCTTC	CASRHLAVLPGNEQFF
few	-	TRBV29-1	TRBJ1-1	TGCAGCGTTGTCGATCGGTCCAGGAGGACTGAAGCTTTCTTT	CSVVDRSRRTEAFF
few	TRBD2	TRBV20-1	TRBJ2-3	TGCAGTGCTTTGCCTGGACTAGCGGGGACGTCAGGTGGAGATACGCAGTATTTT	CSALPGLAGTSGGDTQYF
many	TRBD1	TRBV25-1	TRBJ1-2	TGTGCCAGCTCAACCGCAGGGGGCTATGGCTACACCTTC	CASSTAGGYGYTF
few	-	TRBV27	TRBJ2-7	TGTGCCAGCAGTGTAGAGCGGGCGCGCTCCTACGAGCAGTACTTC	CASSVERARSYEQYF